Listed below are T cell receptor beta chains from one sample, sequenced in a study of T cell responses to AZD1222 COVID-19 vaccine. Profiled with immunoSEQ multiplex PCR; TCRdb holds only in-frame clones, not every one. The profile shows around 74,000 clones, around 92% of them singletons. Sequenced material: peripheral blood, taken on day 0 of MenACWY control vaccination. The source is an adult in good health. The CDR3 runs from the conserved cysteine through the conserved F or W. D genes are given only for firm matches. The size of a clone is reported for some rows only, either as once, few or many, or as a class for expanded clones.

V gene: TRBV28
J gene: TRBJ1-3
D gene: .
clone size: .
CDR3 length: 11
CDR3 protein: CATLGGNTIYF

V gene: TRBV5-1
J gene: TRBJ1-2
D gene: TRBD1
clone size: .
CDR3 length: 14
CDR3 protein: CASSYPQGAGGYTF

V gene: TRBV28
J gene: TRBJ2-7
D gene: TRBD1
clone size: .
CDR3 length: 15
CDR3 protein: CASSLTGTGGFEQYF

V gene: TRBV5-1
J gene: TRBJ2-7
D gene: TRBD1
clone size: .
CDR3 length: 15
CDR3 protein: CASSLAGTGLYEQYF

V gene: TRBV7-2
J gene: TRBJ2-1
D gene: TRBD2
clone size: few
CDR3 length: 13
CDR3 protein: CASSTGLAGTQFF

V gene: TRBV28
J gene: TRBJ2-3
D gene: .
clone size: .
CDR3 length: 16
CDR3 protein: CASILLADRWADTQYF

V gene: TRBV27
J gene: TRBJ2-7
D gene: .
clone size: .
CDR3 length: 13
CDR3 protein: CASSSRRGLEQYF

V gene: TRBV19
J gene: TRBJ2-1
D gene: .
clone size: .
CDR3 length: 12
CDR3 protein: CASSSGRNEQFF

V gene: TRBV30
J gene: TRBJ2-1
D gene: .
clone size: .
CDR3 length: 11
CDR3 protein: CACTKTFQQFF

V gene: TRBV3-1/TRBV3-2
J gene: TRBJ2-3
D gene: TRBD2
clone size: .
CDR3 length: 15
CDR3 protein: CASSPTSGHPDTQYF

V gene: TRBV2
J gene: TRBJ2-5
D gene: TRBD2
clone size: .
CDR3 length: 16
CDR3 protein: CASRSGGLGRQETQYF

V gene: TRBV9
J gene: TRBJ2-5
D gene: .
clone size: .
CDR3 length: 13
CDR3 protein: CASSVAPQETQYF

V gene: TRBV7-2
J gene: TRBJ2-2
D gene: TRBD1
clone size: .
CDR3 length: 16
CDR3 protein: CASRKGGQGLSGELFF

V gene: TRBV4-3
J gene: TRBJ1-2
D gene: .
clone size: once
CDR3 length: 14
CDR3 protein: CASSQGVINYGYTF

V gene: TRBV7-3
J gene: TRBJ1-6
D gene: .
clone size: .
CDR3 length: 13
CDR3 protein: CASSRDQNSPLHF

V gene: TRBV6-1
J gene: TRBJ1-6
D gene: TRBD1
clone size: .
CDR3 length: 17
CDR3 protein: CASSDGTGGAGDSPLHF

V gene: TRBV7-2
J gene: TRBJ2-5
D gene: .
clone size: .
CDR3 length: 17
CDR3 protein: CASSLVRAGRQAETQYF

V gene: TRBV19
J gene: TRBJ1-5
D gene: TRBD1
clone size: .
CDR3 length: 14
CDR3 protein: CATYGTGGNQPQHF

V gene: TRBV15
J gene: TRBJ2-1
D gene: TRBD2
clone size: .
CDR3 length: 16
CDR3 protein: CATSRDLSSGDNEQFF

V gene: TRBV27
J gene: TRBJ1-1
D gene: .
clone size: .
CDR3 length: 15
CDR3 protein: CASSLFTSTNTEAFF

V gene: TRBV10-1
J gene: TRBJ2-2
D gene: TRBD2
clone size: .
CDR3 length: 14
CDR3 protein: CASRPGLSTGELFF

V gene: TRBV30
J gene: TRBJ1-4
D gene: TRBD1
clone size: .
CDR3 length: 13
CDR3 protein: CAWDRDRREKLFF

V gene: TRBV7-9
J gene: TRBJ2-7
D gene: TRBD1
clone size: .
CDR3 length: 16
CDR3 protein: CASSPGLTGGTGEQHF

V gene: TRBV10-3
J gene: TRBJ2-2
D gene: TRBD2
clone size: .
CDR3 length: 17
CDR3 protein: CAISEFSSGSVGGELFF

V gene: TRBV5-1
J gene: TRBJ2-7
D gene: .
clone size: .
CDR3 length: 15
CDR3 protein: CASSPMKGEGYEQYF

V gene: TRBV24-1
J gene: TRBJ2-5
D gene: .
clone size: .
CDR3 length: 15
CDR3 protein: CATSDTRGWQETQYF

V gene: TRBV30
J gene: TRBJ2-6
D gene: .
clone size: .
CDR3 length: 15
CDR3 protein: CAWSKGLTGANVLTF

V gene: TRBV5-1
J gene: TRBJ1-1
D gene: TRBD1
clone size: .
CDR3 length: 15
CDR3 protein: CASSSPGQGVAEAFF

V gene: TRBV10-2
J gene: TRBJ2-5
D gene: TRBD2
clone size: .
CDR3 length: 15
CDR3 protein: CASSEGDGGEGTQYF

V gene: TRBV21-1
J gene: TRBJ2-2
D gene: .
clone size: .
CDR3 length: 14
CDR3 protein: CASSKAEATGELFF

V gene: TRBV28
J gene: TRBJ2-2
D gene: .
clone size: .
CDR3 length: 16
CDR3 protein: CASIKPGTAASGELFF

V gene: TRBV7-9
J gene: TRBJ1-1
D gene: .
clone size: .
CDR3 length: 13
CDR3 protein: CASSRQADTEAFF

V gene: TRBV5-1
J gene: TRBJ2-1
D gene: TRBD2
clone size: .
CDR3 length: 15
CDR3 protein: CASSSLAGGPHEQFF

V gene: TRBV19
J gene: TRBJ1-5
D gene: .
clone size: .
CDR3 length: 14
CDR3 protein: CASTVQTGSGPQHF

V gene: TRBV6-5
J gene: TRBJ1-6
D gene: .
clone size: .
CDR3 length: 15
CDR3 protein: CASSYSSRGNSPLHF

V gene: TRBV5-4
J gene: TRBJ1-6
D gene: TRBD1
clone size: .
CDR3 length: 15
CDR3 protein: CASSLRQGEVSPLHF

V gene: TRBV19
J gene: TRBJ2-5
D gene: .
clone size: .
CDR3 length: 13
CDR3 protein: CASSIRYQETQYF

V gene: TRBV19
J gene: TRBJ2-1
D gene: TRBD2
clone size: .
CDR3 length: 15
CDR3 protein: CASSPGASGGAEQFF

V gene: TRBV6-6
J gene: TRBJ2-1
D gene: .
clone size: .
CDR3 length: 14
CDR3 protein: CASSYVGRGNEQFF

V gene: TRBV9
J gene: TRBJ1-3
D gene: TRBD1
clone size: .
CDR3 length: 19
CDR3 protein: CASSVGGGGQLVSGNTIYF

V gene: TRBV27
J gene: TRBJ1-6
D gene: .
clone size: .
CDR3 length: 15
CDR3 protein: CASYDSSSYNSPLHF

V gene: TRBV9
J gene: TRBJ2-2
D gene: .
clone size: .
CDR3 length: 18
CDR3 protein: CASSSIIGVRPDTGELFF

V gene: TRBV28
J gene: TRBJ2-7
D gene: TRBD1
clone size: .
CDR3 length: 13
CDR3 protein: CASWDSAAYEQYF

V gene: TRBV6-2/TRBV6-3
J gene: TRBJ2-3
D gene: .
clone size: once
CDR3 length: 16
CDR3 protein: CASSYAQGLGTDTQYF

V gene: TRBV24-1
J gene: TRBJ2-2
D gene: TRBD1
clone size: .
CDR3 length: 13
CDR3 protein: CATSDTDRGELFF

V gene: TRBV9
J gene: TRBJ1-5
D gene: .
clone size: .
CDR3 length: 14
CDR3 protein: CASSEGDGRQPQHF

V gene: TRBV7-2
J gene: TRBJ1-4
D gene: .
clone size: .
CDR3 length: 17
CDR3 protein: CASSFDAGRSANEKLFF

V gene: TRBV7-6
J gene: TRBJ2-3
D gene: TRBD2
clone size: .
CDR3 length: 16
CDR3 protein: CASSLVGEGRKDTQYF

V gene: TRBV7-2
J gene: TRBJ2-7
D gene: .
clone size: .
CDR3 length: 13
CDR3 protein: CASSLMSSYEQYF

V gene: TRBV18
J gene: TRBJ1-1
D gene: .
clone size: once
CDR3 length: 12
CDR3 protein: CASSLYDSQAFF

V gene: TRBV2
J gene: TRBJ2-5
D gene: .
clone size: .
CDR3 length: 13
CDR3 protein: CASSGGSLETQYF

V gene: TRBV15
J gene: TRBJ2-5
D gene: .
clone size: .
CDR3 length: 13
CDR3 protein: CATSRDPKETQYF

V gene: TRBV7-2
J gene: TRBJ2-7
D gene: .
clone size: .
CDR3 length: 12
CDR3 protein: CASSFGFYEQYF

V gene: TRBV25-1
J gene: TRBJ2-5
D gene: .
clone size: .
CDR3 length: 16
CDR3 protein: CASSEFGQRGEETQYF

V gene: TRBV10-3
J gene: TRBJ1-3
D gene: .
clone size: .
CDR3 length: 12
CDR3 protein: CATRGPGNTIYF